A selection of T cell receptor beta chains follows, all from one sample in a study of T cell changes during pregnancy in multiple sclerosis. Produced via immunoSEQ multiplex PCR; TCRdb's table is partial and in-frame only. The sample lists tens of thousands of clones; over 75% were seen once. This sample comprised CD4+ T cells from peripheral blood mononuclear cells, obtained in the first trimester of pregnancy. The source is a female donor in good health, enrolled as a control in a pregnancy study. Both conserved end residues are trimmed from each CDR3.

TRBV7-9 | ASSLGGGRTYEQY
TRBV9 | ASSVDSPGGELF
TRBV10-3 | ATSRGGVNYGYT
TRBV7-2 | ASSYLGQVNTGELF
TRBV11-2 | ASSFEGRPYGYT
TRBV19 | ASSIGDTSDTQY
TRBV28 | ASSSGNEQY
TRBV27 | ASRDSIGPQH
TRBV11-3 | ASSLGVSGGAEQY
TRBV5-1 | ASSSPGLAGGHNEQF
TRBV5-1 | ASSFRLAGDPSTDTQY
TRBV5-8 | ASRPGRQGEGSSYNEQF
TRBV9 | ASSHVSTGNTGELF
TRBV6-5 | ASSYSGGQF
TRBV7-6 | ASSLGQGAGNTIY
TRBV7-2 | ASSWGAQPQH
TRBV11-3 | ASSLGGGEQF
TRBV7-2 | ASSRRGSGNTIY
TRBV6-1 | ASSESFLVTGAF
TRBV6-5 | ASSYLSGGTYNEQF
TRBV2 | ASSRQGDLSPLH
TRBV5-5 | ASSLDVRHSYNSPLH
TRBV6-5 | ASSLTGQGEVETQY
TRBV28 | ASSPGTAGGYT
TRBV4-3 | ASSHSTALSNYGYT
TRBV28 | ASSYTGTFPFSAQH
TRBV6-5 | ASSGDRGNTIY
TRBV2 | ASSEVRGGQPQH
TRBV30 | AWSVGTNTEAF
TRBV30 | AWSVRGDFFTEAF
TRBV6-6 | ASSQGSSGNTIY
TRBV6-5 | ASSYEGSSYNSPLH
TRBV6-5 | ASTIDNNQPQH
TRBV6-5 | ASSYVASWELF
TRBV7-2 | ASSLVLASPAGANVLT
TRBV6-5 | ASSYSWTSSSYEQY
TRBV6-5 | ASSSPLAGDLKTQY
TRBV19 | ATGDSHSSTNEKLF